The clone carrying this T cell receptor beta chain was recorded a few times. Its specificity is unknown. The data stem from a study of T cells in Graves' hyperthyroidism and ophthalmopathy. Study-wide results and limits: Classification by a 13 V-J model distinguished ophthalmopathy from stable hyperthyroidism.

RNA transcripts were the template for amplifying TCR beta CDR3 regions. First-round RT-PCR with HTBI primers amplified the TCR CDR3 region. TCRdb itself ran the multiplex PCR reads through MiXCR, one entry per CDR3 protein. The repertoire consists of approximately 480,000 distinct CDR3 sequences, with about a fifth occurring once and the leading ten covering less than 30%. This CDR3 is built from 15 residues. J gave up 3 bases and V 6 bases, and 7 bases lay outside the gene matches. The clonotype was recovered from a young man with Graves' hyperthyroidism. Sequencing used blood. The genes are TRBV12-3 or TRBV12-4 and TRBJ1-5; 8 bases match TRBD1. The CDR3 spells CASRDRAGANQPQHF. The CDR3 DNA reads as TGTGCCAGCAGGGACAGGGCGGGGGCCAATCAGCCCCAGCATTTT.